These 3 T cell receptor beta chains originate from one sample sequenced in a study of tumor-infiltrating lymphocytes in oesophageal squamous cell carcinoma. TCRdb recomputed calls from the PCR reads with MiXCR, one row per CDR3 protein. Counted here are roughly 19,000 distinct CDR3 sequences, roughly 41% occurring once; the ten biggest clones make up about 10%. The sample consisted of normal esophageal tissue next to the tumor. Source of these receptors: a male donor with esophageal squamous cell carcinoma.

This chain joins TRBV20-1 and TRBJ2-1; TRBD2 agrees at 11 bases. Germline V gene data show CDR1 as DFQATT and CDR2 as SNEGSKA (reference sequence). The CDR3 is 13 amino acids. DNA of the CDR3: TGCAGCGCGACTAGCGGGGAGTACAATGAGCAGTTCTTC. Protein: CSATSGEYNEQFF.

This clonotype showed up many times. Being one base from a much bigger clone, this may be a read error. The chain is built from TRBV7-3 and TRBJ2-5; D not resolved. Germline V lookup: CDR1 SGHTA, CDR2 FQGTGA. Trimming shortened V by 5 bases and J by 11 bases, and 24 bases separated the two germline ends. The CDR3 is 15 amino acids. The CDR3 DNA is TGTGCCAGCAGCCCCCCGTCTTTTCTAGGCGGCACACAGTACTTC. This encodes CASSPPSFLGGTQYF.

Sample share makes this clonotype medium-sized. J is TRBJ1-5 and V is TRBV7-2; 7 positions match TRBD1. The CDR3 runs to 14 residues. Germline values: CDR1 SGHTA, CDR2 FQGNSA. Trimming took 5 bases from V and 3 from J; bases not matched to a gene: 4. As DNA, the CDR3 is TGTGCCAGCAGCCGAGACAGGGCCAATCAGCCCCAGCATTTT. This gives the protein CASSRDRANQPQHF.